A single sample is the source of the 15 T cell receptor beta chains below, sequenced in a study of brain metastases from non-small cell lung cancer. Measured with immunoSEQ multiplex PCR; TCRdb has only the in-frame clones, and not every one. The sample records 2,500 to 3,000 clones, roughly 80% being singletons. Sequenced: tissue from a brain metastasis. The origin of the receptors is a donor over 35 with non-small cell lung cancer.

The chain has TRBV2 and TRBJ1-1; D may be TRBD1 (5 bases). V lost 6 bases, J lost 8 bases, and 16 bases lay in between. Germline CDR1 is SNHLY and CDR2 is FYNNEI. The CDR3 has 13 residues. CDR3 sequence reads: CASRGVDINEAFF. DNA for the CDR3: TGTGCCAGCAGGGGAGTGGACATCAACGAAGCTTTCTTT.

The rearrangement links TRBV28 to TRBJ2-1, with TRBD2 matching 11 bases. V was pared by 2 bases and J by 4 bases, with 4 bases of the junction left unmatched. Germline V gene sequence: CDR1 MDHEN, CDR2 SYDVKM. The CDR3 is 16 residues long. The CDR3 loop reads CASSLARLAGYNEQFF. The DNA for the CDR3 is TGTGCCAGCAGTTTAGCTCGACTAGCGGGGTACAATGAGCAGTTCTTC.

J is TRBJ1-2 and V is TRBV9, with D uncertain. Between the trimmed V and J ends, which lost 3 bases and 2 bases, there was a span of 5 bases. The CDR3 length is 12 residues. Germline loops: CDR1 SGDLS, CDR2 YYNGEE. This CDR3 is CASSAQNYGYTF. Written as DNA, the CDR3 is TGTGCCAGCAGCGCCCAAAACTATGGCTACACCTTC.

This sequence joins TRBV21-1 and TRBJ2-7; the DNA was not compared with TRBD2, the D call given in the table. TRBV21-1 is marked as a pseudogene. The CDR3 is 17 residues long. CDR3 region: CASSKVTLGGYPYEQYF. The CDR3 region has the DNA TGTGCCAGCAGCAAAGTTACATTGGGGGGGTATCCCTACGAGCAGTACTTC.

V gene TRBV9 combines with J gene TRBJ2-7; either TRBD1 or TRBD2 may fit D (5 bases each). Germline lookup yields CDR1 SGDLS and CDR2 YYNGEE. V lost 0 bases and J lost 3, with 13 bases in between. This CDR3 has 15 residues. The CDR3 loop is CASSVGSWDDYEQYF. Written as DNA, the CDR3 is TGTGCCAGCAGCGTAGGGTCCTGGGACGACTACGAGCAGTACTTC.

The chain carries TRBV18 and TRBJ2-5; 7 positions agree with TRBD2. Germline CDR1 KGHSH, CDR2 LQKENI. The CDR3 sequence is 17 residues long. V was clipped by 6 bases and J by 0 bases; unmatched bases: 13. This chain's CDR3 is CASSPERGLPYQETQYF. For the CDR3, the DNA is TGTGCCAGCTCCCCCGAGAGGGGACTACCGTACCAAGAGACCCAGTACTTC.

This clone was seen a single time. This chain uses TRBV27 with TRBJ1-1, with 12 nucleotides matching TRBD1. The CDR3 has 15 residues. The germline V gene has CDR1 MNHEY and CDR2 SMNVEV (reference sequence). The J segment lost 4 bases and the V segment lost 5 bases, leaving 5 bases of the junction unmatched. The CDR3 loop reads CASSLPGQGATEAFF. The CDR3, as DNA: TGTGCCAGCAGTCTCCCGGGACAGGGGGCCACTGAAGCTTTCTTT.

A single count supports this clone. The rearrangement links TRBV28 to TRBJ1-2; D is uncertain. This CDR3 has 14 amino acids. V dropped 7 bases and J dropped 0 bases, with 12 bases sitting between them. Germline V gene sequence: CDR1 MDHEN, CDR2 SYDVKM. CDR3 in DNA: TGTGCCAGCATAGAGGGAGGAGCTAACTATGGCTACACCTTC. It translates to CASIEGGANYGYTF.

The V gene is TRBV7-3, the J gene TRBJ2-2; D call uncertain. V was pared by 3 bases and J by 6 bases, with 8 bases between. The CDR3 is made up of 13 amino acids. Germline CDR1 reads SGHTA; CDR2 reads FQGTGA. For the CDR3, the DNA is TGTGCCAGCAGCTTTGGTTCTGCCGGGGAGCTGTTTTTT. The encoded protein is CASSFGSAGELFF. Variable domain in full (rest from reference TRBV7-3 and TRBJ2-2): GAGVSQTPSNKVTEKGKYVELRCDPISGHTALYWYRQSLGQGPEFLIYFQGTGAADDSGLPNDRFFAVRPEGSVSTLKIQRTERGDSAVYLCASSFGSAGELFFGEGSRLTVL.

The V and J genes are TRBV7-9 and TRBJ2-7, with a possible D match to TRBD1 (5 bases). CDR1 is SEHNR, CDR2 FQNEAQ, per germline (reference sequence). V was clipped by 4 bases and J by 6 bases, with 13 bases between them. This CDR3 is built from 13 residues. The DNA of the CDR3 is TGTGCCAGCAGCTCCAGGGCCGAAGGCGAGCAGTACTTC. Protein: CASSSRAEGEQYF.

V usage is TRBV6-2 or TRBV6-3 and J usage is TRBJ1-2, with D hard to call. V gave up 2 bases and J gave up 6 bases, with 16 bases separating them. This CDR3 is built from 15 residues. CDR1 and CDR2 (germline): MNHEY, SVGEGT. The CDR3 spells CASSYESVPRDGYTF. The CDR3 DNA reads as TGTGCCAGCAGTTACGAATCCGTCCCCAGAGATGGCTACACCTTC.

V and J are TRBV2 and TRBJ2-5; perhaps TRBD1 as D (5 bases). The V end was cut by 2 bases, the J end by 4 bases, with 14 bases between. This CDR3 region has 15 residues. Per germline, CDR1 SNHLY and CDR2 FYNNEI. CDR3 loop: CASSEWNRILETQYF. In DNA, the CDR3 is TGTGCCAGCAGTGAATGGAACAGGATTCTAGAGACCCAGTACTTC.

The rearrangement uses TRBV29-1 and TRBJ2-7; no reliable D call. The V end was cut by 5 bases, the J end by 2 bases, with 10 bases between. The CDR3 is 12 residues long. Germline lookup yields CDR1 SQVTM and CDR2 ANQGSEA. In DNA, the CDR3 is TGCAGCGTTAGATGGAGCGCCTACGAGCAGTACTTC. It translates to CSVRWSAYEQYF.

The rearrangement uses TRBV28 and TRBJ1-2; D remains unclear. The CDR3 consists of 11 residues. The ends were cut back, 4 bases at V and 8 bases at J, with 8 bases in the middle. Per germline, CDR1 MDHEN and CDR2 SYDVKM. For the CDR3, the DNA is TGTGCCAGCAGTTCGGAAGGAGGCTACACCTTC. Translation: CASSSEGGYTF.

The rearrangement joins TRBV7-3 to TRBJ2-2; D remains unclear. With 5 bases removed from V and 5 bases from J, the gap between germline ends came to 9 bases. Germline lookup yields CDR1 SGHTA and CDR2 FQGTGA. The length of the CDR3 is 13 residues. As DNA, the CDR3 is TGTGCCAGCAGCCAGACATGGACCGGGGAGCTGTTTTTT. It translates to CASSQTWTGELFF.